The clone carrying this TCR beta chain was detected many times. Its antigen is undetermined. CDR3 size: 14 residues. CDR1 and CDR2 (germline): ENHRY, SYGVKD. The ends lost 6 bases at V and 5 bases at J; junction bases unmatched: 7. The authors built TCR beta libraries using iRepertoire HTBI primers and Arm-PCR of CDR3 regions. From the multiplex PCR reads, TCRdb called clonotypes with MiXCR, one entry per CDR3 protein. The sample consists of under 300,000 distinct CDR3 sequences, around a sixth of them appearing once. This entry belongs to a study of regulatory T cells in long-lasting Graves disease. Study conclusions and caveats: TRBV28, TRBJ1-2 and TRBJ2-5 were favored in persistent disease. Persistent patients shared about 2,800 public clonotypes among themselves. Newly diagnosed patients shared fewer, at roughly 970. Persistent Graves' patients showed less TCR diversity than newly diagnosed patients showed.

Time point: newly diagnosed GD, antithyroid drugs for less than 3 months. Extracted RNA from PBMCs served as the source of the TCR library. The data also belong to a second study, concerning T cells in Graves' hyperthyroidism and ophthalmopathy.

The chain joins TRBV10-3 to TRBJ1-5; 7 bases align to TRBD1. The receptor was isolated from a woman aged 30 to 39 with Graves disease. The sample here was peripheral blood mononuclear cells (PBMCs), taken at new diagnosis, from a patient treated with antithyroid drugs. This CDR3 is CAISSGTAHQPQHF. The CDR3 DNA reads TGTGCCATCAGCTCCGGGACAGCGCATCAGCCCCAGCATTTT.